The 13 T cell receptor beta chains below come from one sample, sequenced in a study of blood T cell repertoires in COVID-19. Clones were sequenced by immunoSEQ multiplex PCR, and TCRdb holds only the in-frame ones, with some missing. There are around 110,000 clones in the sample; roughly 85% occur only once, and about 4.7% lies in the top ten. Sequenced: peripheral blood. Every receptor here comes from a man aged 40-49 years with acute or convalescent COVID-19.

The chain is built from TRBV5-4 and TRBJ2-5; 7 bases are a match to TRBD1. CDR3 length: 15 residues. V was pared by 0 bases and J by 2 bases, with 4 bases of the junction left unmatched. Germline loops: CDR1 SGHNT, CDR2 YYREEE (reference sequence). Here the CDR3 reads CASSLARTGQETQYF. For the CDR3, the DNA is TGTGCCAGCAGCTTGGCAAGGACAGGTCAAGAGACCCAGTACTTC.

The chain has TRBV14 and TRBJ2-5; possibly TRBD2 for D (5 bases). There are 14 residues in the CDR3. Germline lookup yields CDR1 SGHDN and CDR2 FVKESK. The ends were cut back, 5 bases at V and 5 bases at J, with 15 bases in the middle. The CDR3 bases are TGTGCCAGCAGCTTGGGAGAATTCCAGGAGACCCAGTACTTC. Encoded protein: CASSLGEFQETQYF. Filled out from reference TRBV14 and TRBJ2-5, the complete variable domain reads EAGVTQFPSHSVIEKGQTVTLRCDPISGHDNLYWYRRVMGKEIKFLLHFVKESKQDESGMPNNRFLAERTGGTYSTLKVQPAELEDSGVYFCASSLGEFQETQYFGPGTRLLVL.

CDR3 in amino acids: CASSIGGLVNTEAFF. The CDR3, as DNA: TGTGCCAGTAGTATTGGGGGCTTGGTGAACACTGAAGCTTTCTTT. This sequence joins TRBV19 and TRBJ1-1; tentative D call: TRBD1 (6 bases). Germline V lookup: CDR1 LNHDA, CDR2 SQIVND (reference sequence). This CDR3 contains 15 residues. Trimming pared 3 bases from V and 0 bases from J, leaving 11 bases between.

The CDR3 nucleotides read TGTGCCAGCAGCGTAGGGATAACTAGCTCCTACAATGAGCAGTTCTTC. Its protein is CASSVGITSSYNEQFF. The chain has TRBV9 and TRBJ2-1, with D perhaps TRBD2 (5 bases). This CDR3 has 16 residues. Germline V lookup: CDR1 SGDLS, CDR2 YYNGEE. V gave up 0 bases and J gave up 0 bases, with 10 bases separating them.

This chain uses TRBV30 with TRBJ1-2; D might be TRBD1 (5 bases). The CDR3 is 13 residues long. From germline, CDR1 is GTSNPN and CDR2 SVGIG (reference sequence). V was cut by 2 bases and J by 2 bases, with 9 bases left in between. In DNA, the CDR3 is TGTGCCTGGAGTTTTCAGGGAAACTATGGCTACACCTTC. This gives the protein CAWSFQGNYGYTF. The full variable domain, in which reference TRBV30 and TRBJ1-2 provide the parts outside the CDR3, is SQTIHQWPATLVQPVGSPLSLECTVEGTSNPNLYWYRQAAGRGLQLLFYSVGIGQISSEVPQNLSASRPQDRQFILSSKKLLLSDSGFYLCAWSFQGNYGYTFGSGTRLTVV.

The chain employs TRBV5-4 and TRBJ1-2; TRBD1 might be the D (5 bases). V was clipped by 0 bases and J by 6 bases, with 12 bases between them. CDR1 and CDR2 from the germline V gene are SGHNT and YYREEE (reference sequence). The CDR3 consists of 14 residues. The CDR3 nucleotides are TGTGCCAGCAGCTTGGCCGCAGGGTTCCATGGCTACACCTTC. It is translated as CASSLAAGFHGYTF.

The chain has TRBV15 and TRBJ2-5; the D gene is possibly TRBD2 (5 bases). CDR3 size: 14 residues. The V and J ends lost 3 bases and 5 bases respectively, with 13 bases between them. Germline CDR1 is LNHNV and CDR2 is YYDKDF (reference sequence). The CDR3 bases are TGTGCCACCAGCAGTCTAGCATTGGGGGAGACCCAGTACTTC. Encoded protein: CATSSLALGETQYF.

This chain links TRBV5-5 with TRBJ1-2; D uncertain. The germline gives CDR1 SGHKS, CDR2 YYEKEE (reference sequence). Trimming took 2 bases from V and 4 from J, leaving 12 bases between them. The CDR3 is 14 amino acids. CDR3 sequence: CASSFPVWPYGYTF. CDR3 DNA sequence: TGTGCCAGCAGCTTCCCAGTCTGGCCCTATGGCTACACCTTC.

The chain employs TRBV3-1 (or the pseudogene TRBV3-2) and TRBJ1-5, with D perhaps TRBD1 (5 bases). The CDR3 is made up of 14 amino acids. Germline CDR1 and CDR2: LGHDT and YNNKEL (reference sequence). Trimming took off 3 bases at V and 5 bases at J, with 11 bases between the two ends. For the CDR3, the DNA is TGTGCCAGCAGCCAGCAGGGAAGGGATCAGCCCCAGCATTTT. This sequence encodes CASSQQGRDQPQHF.

In its sample, this clone was seen once. The chain joins TRBV6-5 to TRBJ2-4; 7 bases map to TRBD1. From germline, CDR1 is MNHEY and CDR2 SVGAGI. This CDR3 is built from 15 residues. Trimming took 5 bases from V and 7 from J; bases not matched to a gene: 11. The CDR3 DNA follows: TGTGCCAGCAGTCCAACCGACAGGGTCGGGAACATTCAGTACTTC. This translates into CASSPTDRVGNIQYF.

For the CDR3, the DNA is TGTGCCAGCAGCCCCGGGGTAGCGGGATACGAGCAGTACTTC. As protein: CASSPGVAGYEQYF. The chain carries TRBV3-1 (or the pseudogene TRBV3-2) and TRBJ2-7, with TRBD2 matching 8 bases. This CDR3 has 14 residues. The junction had 6 bases not matched to a gene; V was cut back by 4 bases and J by 4 bases. Germline assignment: CDR1 LGHDT and CDR2 YNNKEL (reference sequence).

J is TRBJ2-1 and V is TRBV6-1; TRBD2 might be the D (6 bases). This CDR3 has 16 residues. V was shortened by 0 bases and J by 4 bases, with 13 bases between the two germline ends. CDR1 and CDR2 from the germline V gene are MNHNS and SASEGT. Here the CDR3 DNA reads TGTGCCAGCAGTGAAGCGCTTCGGGGGTTATACAATGAGCAGTTCTTC. Its protein product is CASSEALRGLYNEQFF.

The chain couples TRBV5-8 to TRBJ1-2; a weak D match, TRBD1 (6 bases). Germline CDR1 is SGHTS and CDR2 is YDEGEE. CDR3 length equals 14 residues. The V end lost 2 bases, the J end lost 5 bases, and 13 bases lay between the germline ends. CDR3 in amino acids: CASSFPTGSYGYTF. The CDR3, as DNA: TGTGCCAGCAGCTTTCCGACAGGCTCTTATGGCTACACCTTC.